Listed here are 9 T cell receptor beta chains from one sample, sequenced in a study of shared clonotypes between healthy human individuals (TCRdb year 2020). Library preparation was by the immunoSEQ multiplex PCR assay. TCRdb mirrors the immuneACCESS table, restricted to in-frame sequences. Some clones are absent from its copies; in checked studies, under half trace to an unresolved V gene, and the reason for the others is unknown. This sample lists 550,000 to 800,000 clones; less than 95% were detected once. Of the sample, 34% is held by the ten largest clones. Sequences were obtained from memory CD8+ T cells from PBMCs. In the paper's terms, the cell subset or site label means: CD45RO+ cells pooled with CCR7-negative TemRA cells. These TCRs come from a young man in good health. Some clones in this sample may be carry-over from other donors' samples.

This chain joins TRBV27 and TRBJ2-7, with TRBD1 identical over 7 bases. Germline V CDR1 and CDR2: MNHEY, SMNVEV (reference sequence). The ends lost 6 bases at V and 2 bases at J; junction bases unmatched: 7. The CDR3 extends over 14 amino acids. CDR3 protein: CASSTTGETYEQYF. As DNA, the CDR3 is TGTGCCAGCAGCACTACAGGGGAGACCTACGAGCAGTACTTC.

The V and J genes are TRBV9 and TRBJ1-2; TRBD1 agrees at 9 bases. V trimming: 3 bases; J trimming: 2 bases; junction bases outside the gene matches: 5. The CDR3 contains 15 residues. Germline V gene sequence: CDR1 SGDLS, CDR2 YYNGEE. The CDR3 DNA reads as TGTGCCAGCAGCGCCGGGACAGGGAAGAACTATGGCTACACCTTC. This codes for CASSAGTGKNYGYTF.

This clone has just a few counts. The chain carries TRBV28 and TRBJ1-1; D may be TRBD1 (6 bases). Germline CDR1 and CDR2: MDHEN and SYDVKM. V shed 3 bases and J shed 5 bases, with 13 bases lying between them. This CDR3 is 14 amino acids long. This chain's CDR3 is CASSFGRRGTEAFF. CDR3 coding DNA: TGTGCCAGCAGTTTTGGGCGGAGGGGGACTGAAGCTTTCTTT.

This chain connects TRBV28 to TRBJ2-7; D gene ambiguous. Germline-derived CDR1 and CDR2 are MDHEN and SYDVKM. Trimming left V 2 bases short and J 4 bases short, with 9 bases between. The CDR3 has 13 amino acids. The CDR3 DNA follows: TGTGCCAGCAGTTTAATGGCCGAATACGAGCAGTACTTC. Its translation: CASSLMAEYEQYF. Drawing the rest from reference TRBV28 and TRBJ2-7, the complete variable domain is DVKVTQSSRYLVKRTGEKVFLECVQDMDHENMFWYRQDPGLGLRLIYFSYDVKMKEKGDIPEGYSVSREKKERFSLILESASTNQTSMYLCASSLMAEYEQYFGPGTRLTVT.

The gene calls are TRBV29-1 and TRBJ1-1, with a weak D call TRBD1 (5 bases). CDR3 length: 12 amino acids. Trimming took off 7 bases at V and 7 bases at J, with 16 bases between the two ends. Germline V lookup: CDR1 SQVTM, CDR2 ANQGSEA. CDR3 nucleotides: TGCAGCGCTGTGGGGACGGATTTTGAAGCTTTCTTT. Amino acids: CSAVGTDFEAFF.

The chain combines TRBV27 with TRBJ1-3, with 7 bases matching TRBD1. With 6 bases clipped from V and 0 bases from J, the junction kept 5 bases outside the gene matches. Germline V gene lookup returns CDR1 MNHEY and CDR2 SMNVEV (reference sequence). This CDR3 is built from 15 residues. CDR3 amino acids: CASSSDRRSGNTIYF. The CDR3 nucleotides are TGTGCCAGCAGCTCGGACAGGCGCTCTGGAAACACCATATATTTT.

The chain uses TRBV5-1 and TRBJ2-7, with TRBD1 identical over 7 bases. Germline assignment: CDR1 SGHRS and CDR2 YFSETQ. The J segment lost 0 bases and the V segment lost 0 bases, leaving 3 bases of the junction unmatched. This CDR3 contains 15 residues. The DNA for the CDR3 is TGCGCCAGCAGCTTGGAGGGACAGAGCTCCTACGAGCAGTACTTC. Amino acids: CASSLEGQSSYEQYF.

This chain joins TRBV5-1 and TRBJ1-1; D is unresolved. This CDR3 contains 16 residues. Germline V CDR1 and CDR2: SGHRS, YFSETQ. The germline V and J ends were trimmed by 1 base and 0 bases, with 13 bases remaining between them. In nucleotides, the CDR3 is TGCGCCAGCAGCTTGCAAAGGCATGGAATGAACACTGAAGCTTTCTTT. Translation gives CASSLQRHGMNTEAFF.

The chain couples TRBV7-8 to TRBJ1-2; D call uncertain. The CDR3 consists of 13 residues. CDR1 SGHVS and CDR2 FQNEAQ come from the germline V gene. V was shortened by 2 bases and J by 8 bases, with 12 bases between the two germline ends. DNA of the CDR3: TGTGCCAGCAGCTTATCCGGGCGCGGCGGCTACACCTTC. The encoded protein is CASSLSGRGGYTF.